This TCR beta chain was obtained from a study of shared clonotypes between healthy human individuals. Study-wide points: Naive CD4 clonotype sharing across four donors was approximately 5.2%.

The protocol was immunoSEQ multiplex PCR, while the TCRdb copy is restricted to in-frame clones and leaves out a portion. Among about 980,000 clones, about 80% were seen once, and the ten largest hold around 1.5%. Comment on this clone: Its target is not known.

Trimming took 3 bases from V and 2 from J; bases not matched to a gene: 3. The germline V gene encodes CDR1 SGHAT and CDR2 FQNNGV. The CDR3 runs to 14 residues. This receptor was obtained from a man aged 18 to 29 in good health. This rearrangement joins TRBV11-2 to TRBJ2-7; 8 positions agree with TRBD2. The specimen was memory CD4+ T cells sorted from blood. Subset denoted: CD45RA-negative fraction. This CDR3 reads CASSFASGPYEQYF. The CDR3 nucleotides read TGTGCCAGCAGCTTCGCTAGCGGGCCCTACGAGCAGTACTTC.